Following are 14 T cell receptor beta chains from one sample sequenced in a study of cytomegalovirus exposure and HLA in healthy donors. PCR involved 60 Vbeta and 13 Jbeta primers. The table came from immunoSEQ multiplex PCR; TCRdb's copy has only in-frame clones and leaves some out. The sample consists of 65,000 to 85,000 clones, 70% to 85% of them appearing once. The sequencing sample was made of PBMCs. The source is a man aged 50 or older in good health and CMV-seropositive.

By frequency in the sample, this clone is medium-sized. CDR3 sequence: CASVGTGPSGANVLTF. In DNA form, the CDR3 reads TGCGCCAGCGTCGGGACAGGACCCTCTGGGGCCAACGTCCTGACTTTC. This chain uses TRBV4-1 with TRBJ2-6; 8 bases map to TRBD1. Unmatched junction bases numbered 6, after V lost 8 bases and J lost 0 bases. Germline V gene lookup returns CDR1 MGHRA and CDR2 YSYEKL. The CDR3 is made up of 16 amino acids.

In its sample, this clone was seen once. The genes are TRBV18 and TRBJ2-5; the match to TRBD2 covers 9 bases. Germline loops: CDR1 KGHSH, CDR2 LQKENI. This CDR3 is built from 14 residues. The ends lost 5 bases at V and 3 bases at J; junction bases unmatched: 4. CDR3 coding DNA: TGTGCCAGCTCAACGAGACTAGCGGAAGAGACCCAGTACTTC. It specifies CASSTRLAEETQYF.

The CDR3 spells CSVESGPYGYTF. CDR3 DNA sequence: TGCAGCGTTGAATCAGGGCCCTATGGCTACACCTTC. The V call is TRBV29-1, the J call TRBJ1-2; D might be TRBD1 (5 bases). Germline V CDR1 and CDR2: SQVTM, ANQGSEA. This CDR3 spans 12 amino acids. V lost 2 bases, J lost 4 bases, and 8 bases lay in between.

The chain recombines TRBV11-2 with TRBJ2-6, with TRBD1 matching over 10 bases. CDR1 and CDR2 (germline): SGHAT, FQNNGV. The ends lost 1 base at V and 5 bases at J; junction bases unmatched: 8. The CDR3 contains 18 residues. This CDR3 is CASSLVDRGPRRANVLTF. The CDR3 DNA sequence: TGTGCCAGCAGCTTAGTAGACAGGGGGCCGCGGAGGGCCAACGTCCTGACTTTC. Looking up the rest from reference TRBV11-2 and TRBJ2-6 gives the full variable domain: EAGVAQSPRYKIIEKRQSVAFWCNPISGHATLYWYQQILGQGPKLLIQFQNNGVVDDSQLPKDRFSAERLKGVDSTLKIQPAKLEDSAVYLCASSLVDRGPRRANVLTFGAGSRLTVL.

The chain is built from TRBV5-1 and TRBJ1-1; a possible D gene is TRBD1 (5 bases). The germline CDR1 and CDR2 sequences are SGHRS and YFSETQ. CDR3 length: 18 amino acids. V lost 0 bases and J 1 base, leaving 19 bases between the germline ends. Here the CDR3 reads CASSLARQINYPNTEAFF. CDR3 in DNA: TGCGCCAGCAGCTTGGCCCGACAGATCAATTACCCGAACACTGAAGCTTTCTTT.

DNA for the CDR3: TGTGCCAGCAGCTTCGCGGGACGGAGGGCTAGAGGCACTGAAGCTTTCTTT. Translating gives CASSFAGRRARGTEAFF. The gene calls are TRBV5-5 and TRBJ1-1, with D maybe TRBD1 (5 bases). Germline CDR1 is SGHKS and CDR2 is YYEKEE (reference sequence). There are 17 residues in the CDR3. Deletions cut 2 bases from V and 4 bases from J, with 21 bases between.

The rearrangement joins TRBV7-9 to TRBJ2-1; TRBD1 is a possible D gene (5 bases). The CDR3 covers 14 residues. V was clipped by 10 bases and J by 3 bases, with 16 bases between them. Germline values: CDR1 SEHNR, CDR2 FQNEAQ (reference sequence). CDR3 sequence: CATKSGNFYNEQFF. Written as DNA, the CDR3 is TGTGCCACAAAATCAGGGAATTTCTACAATGAGCAGTTCTTC.

This clone occurred once. This rearrangement joins TRBV29-1 to TRBJ2-7; TRBD1 matches 7 bases. Trimming cost V 2 bases and J 2 bases; bases outside gene matches: 6. The CDR3 spans 14 residues. CDR1 and CDR2 (germline): SQVTM, ANQGSEA. The CDR3 bases are TGCAGCGTTGAACCGACAGGGCGGCCCTACGAGCAGTACTTC. It is translated as CSVEPTGRPYEQYF.

The chain has TRBV7-2 and TRBJ2-3; 10 bases are shared with TRBD1. Germline V gene lookup returns CDR1 SGHTA and CDR2 FQGNSA. This CDR3 is built from 15 residues. V was pared by 2 bases and J by 7 bases, with 6 bases of the junction left unmatched. DNA of the CDR3: TGTGCCAGCAGCTTATCCGGACAGGGGGGAAATACGCAGTATTTT. This codes for CASSLSGQGGNTQYF.

This rearrangement joins TRBV9 to TRBJ1-4; 9 bases align to TRBD1. The CDR3 is 19 amino acids. With V trimmed by 0 bases and J by 1 base, 10 bases remained unmatched. CDR1 and CDR2 (germline): SGDLS, YYNGEE. The CDR3 DNA follows: TGTGCCAGCAGCGTAGCTGACAGGGGGGGCGGATTAACTAATGAAAAACTGTTTTTT. Translated, it gives CASSVADRGGGLTNEKLFF.

Of note for this clone: The junction departs from germline at one end; a sequencing error may be responsible. The chain uses TRBV7-7 and TRBJ2-2; TRBD2 agrees at 7 bases. Germline V gives CDR1 SSHAT, CDR2 FNYEAQ (reference sequence). CDR3 length equals 16 residues. The CDR3 DNA is TGTGCTAGCAGTTCTACTAGCGCTTCGAACACCGGGGAGCTGTTTTTT. As protein: CASSSTSASNTGELFF.

This chain links TRBV25-1 with TRBJ1-2; tentative D call: TRBD1 (5 bases). This CDR3 region has 14 residues. CDR1 and CDR2 (germline): MGHDK, SYGVNS. V was trimmed by 1 base and J by 4 bases, leaving 10 bases between them. The CDR3 loop is CASSESGTIYGYTF. The CDR3 DNA reads TGTGCCAGCAGTGAATCAGGGACTATCTATGGCTACACCTTC.

This chain links TRBV6-5 with TRBJ2-5, with a possible D match to TRBD2 (5 bases). Per the germline V gene, CDR1 is MNHEY and CDR2 is SVGAGI. CDR3 length: 15 residues. With 4 bases removed from V and 7 bases from J, the gap between germline ends came to 19 bases. In nucleotides, the CDR3 is TGTGCCAGCAGTTTCACTAGGGAGTCCCTTGGGACCCAGTACTTC. Residues: CASSFTRESLGTQYF.

This chain joins TRBV29-1 and TRBJ1-2, with TRBD1 matching 7 bases. The V gene's germline CDR1 is SQVTM and CDR2 ANQGSEA. CDR3 length: 15 residues. Germline trimming cut 4 bases from V and 0 bases from J; bases unmatched to any gene: 8. Here the CDR3 reads CSVAPGTAPNYGYTF. CDR3 sequence (DNA): TGCAGCGTTGCGCCTGGGACAGCGCCTAACTATGGCTACACCTTC.